One T cell receptor (beta chain) is described in this entry. Germline lookup yields CDR1 SGHDN and CDR2 FVKESK. V dropped 4 bases and J dropped 6; count of bases not matched to a gene: 8. The CDR3 consists of 15 residues. The record originates from a study of blood T cell repertoires in COVID-19. Background on the study: Acute and convalescent COVID-19 specimens originated in the United States, Italy and Spain. In each case, the material was cDNA or gDNA derived from T cells, B-cell-depleted T cells, or PBMCs.

Methods used by the authors: For nucleated cells, counts were estimated from reference gene primer amplification. Profiling relied on immunoSEQ multiplex PCR, and the TCRdb table lists in-frame clones only, not all of them. The DNA gave D and trimming, while V, J and clone size come from that table. The data contain 90,000 to 110,000 clones, around 83% of them singletons. The TCR was taken from a woman older than 75 with acute or convalescent COVID-19. Sequences were obtained from peripheral blood. This chain uses TRBV14 with TRBJ2-2; 7 bases map to TRBD1. DNA for the CDR3: TGTGCCAGCAGCCCCCGATACACAGGGGCCGGGGAGCTGTTTTTT. This sequence encodes CASSPRYTGAGELFF.